These 8 T cell receptor beta chains were sequenced from one sample in a study of blood T cells in healthy people across ages. The authors ran a second PCR of roughly 7 to 11 cycles using a sample-barcoded 5' primer and a J-beta primer mix. In TCRdb, the 5' RACE reads were re-called with MiXCR into one record per CDR3 protein. The sample holds 800,000 to 950,000 distinct CDR3 sequences, about 28% seen once. The sample was also reused in another study, on T cells of mothers and their children.

Sequenced input: blood. All receptors come from a woman aged 40-49 years in good health.

This clonotype was detected a few times. The chain is built from TRBV20-1 and TRBJ1-2; 9 bases match TRBD1. The CDR3 spans 12 residues. CDR1 is DFQATT and CDR2 is SNEGSKA in the germline V gene (reference sequence). V lost 5 bases and J lost 2; bases outside the gene matches: 0. The DNA for the CDR3 is TGCAGTGCTGACAGGGGGAACTATGGCTACACCTTC. As protein: CSADRGNYGYTF.

In this sample, this clonotype turned up many times. The rearrangement uses TRBV3-1 and TRBJ2-1; the match to TRBD2 covers 10 bases. The CDR3 consists of 16 residues. Germline V gives CDR1 LGHDT, CDR2 YNNKEL (reference sequence). V dropped 4 bases and J dropped 9; count of bases not matched to a gene: 12. The CDR3 sequence: CASSRFGGTSEVEQFF. Written as DNA, the CDR3 is TGTGCCAGCAGCCGATTCGGGGGGACTAGCGAGGTTGAGCAGTTCTTC.

This clonotype was counted between two and nine times. The genes are TRBV7-9 and TRBJ2-7; TRBD1 matches at 10 bases. The CDR3 has 15 residues. The germline gives CDR1 SEHNR, CDR2 FQNEAQ (reference sequence). The V gene end was trimmed by 5 bases and the J gene end by 4 bases; junction bases not matched to a gene: 8. The CDR3 spells CASSAWDRGRYEQYF. The CDR3 nucleotides are TGTGCCAGCAGCGCATGGGACAGGGGTCGATACGAGCAGTACTTC. The entire variable domain, with the rest obtained from reference TRBV7-9 and TRBJ2-7, is as follows: DTGVSQNPRHKITKRGQNVTFRCDPISEHNRLYWYRQTLGQGPEFLTYFQNEAQLEKSRLLSDRFSAERPKGSFSTLEIQRTEQGDSAMYLCASSAWDRGRYEQYFGPGTRLTVT.

A word on this clonotype: It may be a read error: a sequence one base away is much more abundant. This rearrangement joins TRBV12-3 or TRBV12-4 to TRBJ2-6; no clear D gene. The CDR3 runs to 15 residues. The CDR3 sequence is CANSPHRTGANVLTF. For the CDR3, the DNA is TGTGCCAACAGTCCCCACCGAACTGGGGCCAACGTCCTGACTTTC.

This clonotype was seen at least ten times. The chain employs TRBV4-1 and TRBJ2-5, with 9 bases lining up with TRBD2. The germline CDR1 and CDR2 sequences are MGHRA and YSYEKL. V was clipped by 1 base and J by 6 bases; unmatched bases: 3. The CDR3 runs to 14 residues. CDR3 nucleotides: TGCGCCAGCAGCCAAGCGGGGACTAGCCAGACCCAGTACTTC. Amino acids: CASSQAGTSQTQYF.

The V call is TRBV12-3 or TRBV12-4, the J call TRBJ2-1; TRBD2 matches 7 bases. J lost 7 bases, V lost 3 bases, and 6 bases had no gene match. The CDR3 has 14 amino acids. As DNA, the CDR3 is TGTGCCAGCAGTTTCAACGGGGGGAGTAATGAGCAGTTCTTC. This encodes CASSFNGGSNEQFF.

A few counts support this clonotype. The rearrangement joins TRBV7-9 to TRBJ2-3; D is perhaps TRBD1 (6 bases). The CDR3 consists of 14 residues. Germline assignment: CDR1 SEHNR and CDR2 FQNEAQ (reference sequence). V was clipped by 6 bases and J by 1 base, with 11 bases between them. The CDR3 loop is CASRDRQGTDTQYF. CDR3 DNA sequence: TGTGCCAGCAGAGATAGACAGGGCACAGATACGCAGTATTTT.

This clonotype has more than one count but fewer than ten. The chain is built from TRBV6-1 and TRBJ1-3; the D is unclear. Germline V lookup: CDR1 MNHNS, CDR2 SASEGT. The CDR3 spans 15 residues. The ends were cut back, 2 bases at V and 4 bases at J, with 12 bases in the middle. CDR3: CASSEYSTGGNTIYF. The DNA for the CDR3 is TGTGCCAGCAGTGAATATTCTACCGGGGGAAACACCATATATTTT.